This is a list of T cell receptor beta chains from one sample in a study of CD8+ T cells in alopecia areata. The assay was immunoSEQ multiplex PCR, and TCRdb's table has in-frame clones only and misses some. The table records about 200,000 clones, roughly two fifths of them present only once. Specimen: CD4+ T cells sorted from blood, collected between weeks 30 and 35, from a patient treated with tofacitinib. The receptors derive from a human donor with alopecia areata. Both conserved end residues are part of each CDR3. The order of the fields is J gene, D gene, V gene, clone size, CDR3 protein, CDR3 DNA. D genes are given only for firm matches. For some rows the clone size is stated as once, few or many, or as a class when expanded; others skip it.

J gene: TRBJ2-2
D gene: TRBD1
V gene: TRBV30
clone size: -
CDR3 protein: CAWSVRDSSSTGELFF
CDR3 DNA: TGTGCCTGGAGTGTCAGGGACAGCAGCAGCACCGGGGAGCTGTTTTTT

J gene: TRBJ2-7
D gene: -
V gene: TRBV5-1
clone size: -
CDR3 protein: CASSLEDWQYF
CDR3 DNA: TGCGCCAGCAGCTTGGAAGATTGGCAGTACTTC

J gene: TRBJ2-3
D gene: -
V gene: TRBV14
clone size: few
CDR3 protein: CASSQVSGARVTDTQYF
CDR3 DNA: TGTGCCAGCAGCCAAGTTAGCGGAGCCCGCGTCACAGATACGCAGTATTTT

J gene: TRBJ2-3
D gene: TRBD2
V gene: TRBV10-3
clone size: once
CDR3 protein: CAITSTSGGTTDTQYF
CDR3 DNA: TGTGCCATCACTTCGACTAGCGGGGGGACCACAGATACGCAGTATTTT

J gene: TRBJ2-5
D gene: -
V gene: TRBV6-1
clone size: few
CDR3 protein: CASSRTDKETQYF
CDR3 DNA: TGTGCCAGCAGTAGGACCGACAAAGAGACCCAGTACTTC

J gene: TRBJ2-6
D gene: -
V gene: TRBV7-2
clone size: -
CDR3 protein: CASSLSVFGNSGANVLTF
CDR3 DNA: TGTGCCAGCAGCTTGAGTGTCTTCGGCAACTCTGGGGCCAACGTCCTGACTTTC

J gene: TRBJ1-1
D gene: -
V gene: TRBV6-6
clone size: many
CDR3 protein: CASSYSYGEAFF
CDR3 DNA: TGTGCCAGCAGTTACTCGTATGGAGAAGCTTTCTTT

J gene: TRBJ2-5
D gene: -
V gene: TRBV7-8
clone size: -
CDR3 protein: CASSLFRWPGETQYF
CDR3 DNA: TGTGCCAGCAGCTTATTCAGGTGGCCAGGGGAGACCCAGTACTTC

J gene: TRBJ1-5
D gene: -
V gene: TRBV23-1
clone size: -
CDR3 protein: CASSQCARQPQHF
CDR3 DNA: TGCGCCAGCAGTCAATGTGCCAGGCAGCCCCAGCATTTT

J gene: TRBJ2-3
D gene: TRBD1
V gene: TRBV19
clone size: -
CDR3 protein: CASQFRTGTQYF
CDR3 DNA: TGTGCCAGTCAGTTCCGGACAGGAACGCAGTATTTT

J gene: TRBJ2-6
D gene: -
V gene: TRBV2
clone size: -
CDR3 protein: CASSDQGSTGANVLTF
CDR3 DNA: TGTGCCAGCAGTGACCAAGGGTCTACTGGGGCCAACGTCCTGACTTTC

J gene: TRBJ1-6
D gene: -
V gene: TRBV4-2
clone size: -
CDR3 protein: CASSQQTQSSYNSPLHF
CDR3 DNA: TGTGCCAGCAGCCAGCAAACACAGAGCTCCTATAATTCACCCCTCCACTTT

J gene: TRBJ2-1
D gene: -
V gene: TRBV30
clone size: -
CDR3 protein: CAWTGDPDNEQFF
CDR3 DNA: TGTGCCTGGACGGGCGACCCAGACAATGAGCAGTTCTTC

J gene: TRBJ2-1
D gene: TRBD1
V gene: TRBV4-1
clone size: -
CDR3 protein: CASSQDPRQGVLNEQFF
CDR3 DNA: TGCGCCAGCAGCCAAGATCCAAGACAGGGGGTATTGAATGAGCAGTTCTTC

J gene: TRBJ2-7
D gene: -
V gene: TRBV11-1
clone size: -
CDR3 protein: CASSLGGQEGAYEQYF
CDR3 DNA: TGTGCCAGCAGCTTAGGAGGGCAGGAAGGGGCCTACGAGCAGTACTTC

J gene: TRBJ1-2
D gene: -
V gene: TRBV6-5
clone size: -
CDR3 protein: CASSYVASGEGYTF
CDR3 DNA: TGTGCCAGCAGTTACGTGGCATCAGGGGAGGGCTACACCTTC

J gene: TRBJ2-3
D gene: -
V gene: TRBV29-1
clone size: -
CDR3 protein: CSVEAGAPFSTDTQYF
CDR3 DNA: TGCAGCGTTGAAGCGGGGGCGCCCTTTAGCACAGATACGCAGTATTTT

J gene: TRBJ2-2
D gene: -
V gene: TRBV19
clone size: few
CDR3 protein: CASRKQGTGELFF
CDR3 DNA: TGTGCCAGTAGGAAACAGGGAACCGGGGAGCTGTTTTTT

J gene: TRBJ2-2
D gene: TRBD1
V gene: TRBV5-5
clone size: few
CDR3 protein: CASSADRGSTGELFF
CDR3 DNA: TGTGCCAGCAGCGCCGACAGGGGATCTACCGGGGAGCTGTTTTTT

J gene: TRBJ2-7
D gene: -
V gene: TRBV6-5
clone size: -
CDR3 protein: CASSYSRGEQYF
CDR3 DNA: TGTGCCAGCAGTTACTCCAGGGGCGAGCAGTACTTC

J gene: TRBJ2-3
D gene: TRBD2
V gene: TRBV7-9
clone size: -
CDR3 protein: CASTLAGGSTDTQYF
CDR3 DNA: TGTGCCAGCACCCTAGCGGGAGGGAGCACAGATACGCAGTATTTT

J gene: TRBJ1-4
D gene: -
V gene: TRBV7-9
clone size: -
CDR3 protein: CASSSRRTANEKLFF
CDR3 DNA: TGTGCCAGCAGCTCCCGGCGGACAGCTAATGAAAAACTGTTTTTT

J gene: TRBJ1-2
D gene: -
V gene: TRBV9
clone size: -
CDR3 protein: CASSSDRNYGYTF
CDR3 DNA: TGTGCCAGCAGCTCCGACAGAAACTATGGCTACACCTTC

J gene: TRBJ1-2
D gene: TRBD1
V gene: TRBV19
clone size: -
CDR3 protein: CASTPGQGDGYTF
CDR3 DNA: TGTGCCAGTACCCCGGGACAGGGAGATGGCTACACCTTC

J gene: TRBJ1-5
D gene: -
V gene: TRBV5-5
clone size: few
CDR3 protein: CASSLEGQPQHF
CDR3 DNA: TGTGCCAGCAGCTTGGAGGGGCAGCCCCAGCATTTT

J gene: TRBJ1-1
D gene: -
V gene: TRBV29-1
clone size: few
CDR3 protein: CSVLRTDQNTEAFF
CDR3 DNA: TGCAGCGTTTTGAGGACAGACCAGAACACTGAAGCTTTCTTT